The present T cell receptor beta chain was sequenced within a study of T cells in Graves' hyperthyroidism and ophthalmopathy. The V end lost 7 bases, the J end lost 0 bases, and 12 bases lay between the germline ends. This CDR3 region has 14 residues. Amplification yielded TCR beta CDR3 regions, with RNA transcripts as the source. HTBI primers drove first-round RT-PCR of the TCR CDR3. TCRdb called the multiplex PCR reads again in MiXCR, with one record for every CDR3 protein. The sample contains fewer than 650,000 distinct CDR3 sequences, 14% of which appear only once. This clonotype was detected ten times or more.

The TCR was taken from a woman aged 18-30 years with Graves' ophthalmopathy. The rearrangement links TRBV12-3 or TRBV12-4 to TRBJ1-1, with D maybe TRBD1 (5 bases). Input material: blood. The chain's CDR3 is CASTRDVLNTEAFF. The CDR3 coding sequence is TGTGCCAGCACCCGGGACGTACTGAACACTGAAGCTTTCTTT.